These 25 T cell receptor beta chains were all obtained from the same sample, sequenced in a study of blood T cell repertoires in COVID-19. This table comes from immunoSEQ multiplex PCR, and its TCRdb copy is limited to in-frame clones, with some not included. The sample lists some 310,000 clones, around 92% occurring once. Sequencing was performed on PBMCs or T cells enriched from blood (not recorded which). These receptors were taken from a young woman who had recovered from COVID-19.

This chain links TRBV5-1 with TRBJ2-7, with TRBD1 matching over 7 bases. The CDR3 is 12 amino acids. V lost 2 bases, J lost 9 bases, and 5 bases stayed unmatched. CDR1 and CDR2 (germline): SGHRS, YFSETQ. CDR3 sequence (DNA): TGCGCCAGCAGCTTTGACAGGGAAGTGCAGTACTTC. This sequence encodes CASSFDREVQYF.

The rearrangement joins TRBV7-2 to TRBJ2-2; D not certain. The CDR3 consists of 13 residues. V was trimmed by 1 base and J by 5 bases, leaving 5 bases between them. Germline assignment: CDR1 SGHTA and CDR2 FQGNSA. CDR3 amino acids: CASSLERTGELFF. CDR3 DNA: TGTGCCAGCAGCTTAGAACGGACCGGGGAGCTGTTTTTT.

J is TRBJ1-2 and V is TRBV11-3; D remains ambiguous. The V gene lost 2 bases and the J gene lost 8 bases, with 12 bases spanning the gap. The CDR3 has 13 amino acids. Per germline, CDR1 SGHNT and CDR2 YENEEA. The CDR3 DNA sequence: TGTGCCAGCAGCTTAACGTCCGGGGTGGGCTACACCTTC. Residues: CASSLTSGVGYTF. Full variable domain (outside the CDR3, taken from reference TRBV11-3 and TRBJ1-2): EAGVVQSPRYKIIEKKQPVAFWCNPISGHNTLYWYLQNLGQGPELLIRYENEEAVDDSQLPKDRFSAERLKGVDSTLKIQPAELGDSAVYLCASSLTSGVGYTFGSGTRLTVV.

The V and J genes are TRBV7-2 and TRBJ2-5; no clear D. CDR1 SGHTA and CDR2 FQGNSA come from the germline V gene. This CDR3 region has 15 residues. The germline V and J ends were trimmed by 3 bases and 2 bases, with 13 bases remaining between them. This CDR3 reads CASSFIVRGQETQYF. DNA of the CDR3: TGTGCCAGCAGCTTTATCGTGCGTGGTCAAGAGACCCAGTACTTC.

The rearrangement uses TRBV4-1 and TRBJ1-2, with TRBD1 matching over 9 bases. Unmatched junction bases numbered 6, after V lost 0 bases and J lost 7 bases. The CDR3 has 15 residues. Germline CDR1 is MGHRA and CDR2 is YSYEKL. The CDR3 coding sequence is TGCGCCAGCAGCCAAGAACAGGGGGCGATAGGTGGCTACACCTTC. This encodes CASSQEQGAIGGYTF.

This chain connects TRBV29-1 to TRBJ1-5; TRBD1 agrees at 8 bases. V lost 6 bases and J lost 3; bases outside the gene matches: 7. CDR3 length equals 14 residues. The V gene's germline CDR1 is SQVTM and CDR2 ANQGSEA. This chain's CDR3 is CSVRTGNYNQPQHF. Here the CDR3 DNA reads TGCAGCGTCAGGACAGGGAATTACAATCAGCCCCAGCATTTT.

The chain combines TRBV19 with TRBJ1-5; TRBD1 agrees at 7 bases. V trimming: 6 bases; J trimming: 3 bases; junction bases outside the gene matches: 11. The germline CDR1 and CDR2 sequences are LNHDA and SQIVND (reference sequence). The CDR3 has 16 residues. CDR3 DNA sequence: TGTGCCAGTAGCATAACAGGGGCTTCCTCCAATCAGCCCCAGCATTTT. This gives the protein CASSITGASSNQPQHF.

The gene calls are TRBV19 and TRBJ2-1; a weak D match, TRBD1 (6 bases). This CDR3 is 14 amino acids long. Germline V gives CDR1 LNHDA, CDR2 SQIVND (reference sequence). Trimming stripped 5 bases from V and 5 bases from J, with 13 bases between. The CDR3 reads CASSLQRDNNEQFF. In DNA form, the CDR3 reads TGTGCCAGTAGTTTACAGAGGGACAACAATGAGCAGTTCTTC.

V and J are TRBV7-2 and TRBJ2-7; D gene ambiguous. In germline, CDR1 is SGHTA, CDR2 FQGNSA. The CDR3 consists of 12 residues. Trimming removed 5 bases at V and 4 bases at J, with 9 bases between. CDR3 residues: CASSPEAYEQYF. In nucleotides, the CDR3 is TGTGCCAGCAGCCCAGAAGCGTACGAGCAGTACTTC.

CDR3 sequence: CASARRVRGDGYTF. CDR3 sequence (DNA): TGTGCCAGCGCCCGAAGGGTCCGGGGGGATGGCTACACCTTC. This chain links TRBV6-5 with TRBJ1-2; D may be TRBD1 (5 bases). V was clipped by 8 bases and J by 6 bases, with 19 bases between them. The CDR3 spans 14 residues. Per the germline V gene, CDR1 is MNHEY and CDR2 is SVGAGI.

V is TRBV9 and J is TRBJ1-6, with 7 bases lining up with TRBD1. Germline trimming cut 4 bases from V and 6 bases from J; bases unmatched to any gene: 7. There are 15 residues in the CDR3. Germline V gene lookup returns CDR1 SGDLS and CDR2 YYNGEE. The DNA for the CDR3 is TGTGCCAGCAGCTCCCAGGGGGAAACTAATTCACCCCTCCACTTT. Protein product: CASSSQGETNSPLHF. Complete variable domain (other parts from reference TRBV9 and TRBJ1-6): DSGVTQTPKHLITATGQRVTLRCSPRSGDLSVYWYQQSLDQGLQFLIQYYNGEERAKGNILERFSAQQFPDLHSELNLSSLELGDSALYFCASSSQGETNSPLHFGNGTRLTVT.

The chain links TRBV5-1 to TRBJ2-2; D call uncertain. Per the germline V gene, CDR1 is SGHRS and CDR2 is YFSETQ. Trimming removed 1 base from V and 3 bases from J, with 7 bases in between. CDR3 size: 14 residues. The CDR3 region has the DNA TGCGCCAGCAGCTTGTCAGGATACACCGGGGAGCTGTTTTTT. It specifies CASSLSGYTGELFF.

V usage is TRBV7-2 and J usage is TRBJ2-1; 9 nucleotides align to TRBD2. Germline V gene data show CDR1 as SGHTA and CDR2 as FQGNSA. V was clipped by 2 bases and J by 8 bases; unmatched bases: 13. The CDR3 extends over 17 amino acids. In DNA form, the CDR3 reads TGTGCCAGCAGCTTATTTGGGCGGGCTAGCGGGACGCATGAGCAGTTCTTC. This translates into CASSLFGRASGTHEQFF.

The rearrangement uses TRBV7-9 and TRBJ2-6; weak D call: TRBD1 (6 bases). Per the germline V gene, CDR1 is SEHNR and CDR2 is FQNEAQ (reference sequence). This CDR3 has 17 amino acids. V was trimmed by 5 bases and J by 1 base, leaving 15 bases between them. CDR3 DNA: TGTGCCAGCAGCGGTTGGGGGCTATCATCTGGGGCCAACGTCCTGACTTTC. This sequence encodes CASSGWGLSSGANVLTF.

In the case of this clone: In the same sample, other DNA sequences code for this CDR3. The gene calls are TRBV5-1 and TRBJ2-3, with 8 bases that match TRBD1. The CDR3 totals 15 residues. The trim removed 0 bases at V and 3 bases at J, leaving 3 bases unmatched. Germline V gene data show CDR1 as SGHRS and CDR2 as YFSETQ. Here the CDR3 reads CASSLGGQGTDTQYF. The CDR3 DNA reads as TGCGCCAGCAGCTTGGGAGGACAGGGAACAGATACGCAGTATTTT.

The chain joins TRBV13 to TRBJ2-3; no clear D gene. Trimming took off 8 bases at V and 4 bases at J, with 7 bases between the two ends. Germline CDR1 PRHDT, CDR2 FYEKMQ (reference sequence). This CDR3 is built from 11 residues. The DNA of the CDR3 is TGTGCCAGCGGTCGGGCAGATACGCAGTATTTT. Protein product: CASGRADTQYF. The full variable domain, with the rest looked up from reference TRBV13 and TRBJ2-3, is AAGVIQSPRHLIKEKRETATLKCYPIPRHDTVYWYQQGPGQDPQFLISFYEKMQSDKGSIPDRFSAQQFSDYHSELNMSSLELGDSALYFCASGRADTQYFGPGTRLTVL.

This clone was seen a single time. The chain recombines TRBV3-1 (or the pseudogene TRBV3-2) with TRBJ1-2; tentative D call: TRBD1 (5 bases). Germline V lookup: CDR1 LGHDT, CDR2 YNNKEL (reference sequence). Trimming took 0 bases from V and 4 from J, leaving 12 bases between them. The CDR3 sequence is 15 residues long. This chain's CDR3 is CASSQDLIQGYGYTF. The CDR3 bases are TGTGCCAGCAGCCAAGATCTGATCCAGGGCTATGGCTACACCTTC.

Of note for this clone: One end of the junction varies from germline; a read error may be responsible. This chain links TRBV7-2 with TRBJ2-1; D is uncertain. The CDR3 contains 11 residues. Germline V CDR1 and CDR2: SGHTA, FQGNSA. This CDR3 reads CASSFYHEQFF. The CDR3 DNA is TGTGCCAGCAGCTTCTACCATGAGCAGTTCTTC. Based on the CDR3 plus reference TRBV7-2 and TRBJ2-1, the full variable domain is GAGVSQSPSNKVTEKGKDVELRCDPISGHTALYWYRQSLGQGLEFLIYFQGNSAPDKSGLPSDRFSAERTGGSVSTLTIQRTQQEDSAVYLCASSFYHEQFFGPGTRLTVL.

This clone was found once. This chain uses TRBV7-9 with TRBJ1-5, with 9 bases lining up with TRBD1. Germline values: CDR1 SEHNR, CDR2 FQNEAQ (reference sequence). The CDR3 has 15 amino acids. J gave up 6 bases and V 5 bases, and 8 bases lay outside the gene matches. The CDR3 protein is CASSAEGQGSQPQHF. The CDR3 bases are TGTGCCAGCAGCGCGGAAGGACAGGGGAGTCAGCCCCAGCATTTT.

The V and J genes are TRBV19 and TRBJ2-7; 7 nucleotides line up with TRBD1. Unmatched junction bases numbered 5, after V lost 5 bases and J lost 7 bases. The CDR3 spans 12 residues. CDR1 and CDR2 from the germline V gene are LNHDA and SQIVND (reference sequence). The CDR3 DNA is TGTGCCAGTAGTTACCAGGGGGTTGAGCAGTACTTC. The encoded protein is CASSYQGVEQYF.

The chain has TRBV7-9 and TRBJ1-2; the match to TRBD1 covers 7 bases. This CDR3 is 15 amino acids long. In germline, CDR1 is SEHNR, CDR2 FQNEAQ (reference sequence). The trim removed 0 bases at V and 6 bases at J, leaving 7 bases unmatched. The CDR3 loop reads CASSLAVPGGNGYTF. DNA for the CDR3: TGTGCCAGCAGCTTAGCGGTGCCAGGGGGAAATGGCTACACCTTC.

The genes are TRBV27 and TRBJ2-3; TRBD2 matches 7 bases. Germline loops: CDR1 MNHEY, CDR2 SMNVEV (reference sequence). The CDR3 spans 15 residues. Losses at the gene ends were 4 bases for V and 5 bases for J; bases not matched to a gene: 9. The CDR3 loop is CASSSYRVAGDTQYF. The CDR3 coding sequence is TGTGCCAGCAGTTCCTATCGGGTAGCGGGAGATACGCAGTATTTT.

The chain uses TRBV2 and TRBJ2-7, with D maybe TRBD2 (5 bases). Trimming stripped 6 bases from V and 0 bases from J, with 12 bases between. CDR1 is SNHLY, CDR2 FYNNEI, per germline. The CDR3 is 14 residues long. For the CDR3, the DNA is TGTGCCAGCAGGGTAGCGTGGAGCTCCTACGAGCAGTACTTC. Residues: CASRVAWSSYEQYF.

V usage is TRBV3-1 (or the pseudogene TRBV3-2) and J usage is TRBJ2-5; 8 nucleotides match TRBD2. V shed 4 bases, J shed 0 bases, and the junction held 10 bases outside the gene matches. The CDR3 contains 17 residues. Germline V gene data show CDR1 as LGHDT and CDR2 as YNNKEL (reference sequence). CDR3 residues: CASSLWGREGHQETQYF. The CDR3 bases are TGTGCCAGCAGCCTCTGGGGACGGGAGGGCCACCAAGAGACCCAGTACTTC.

This sequence joins TRBV7-2 and TRBJ2-1, with TRBD2 matching 7 bases. The CDR3 has 16 residues. Germline values: CDR1 SGHTA, CDR2 FQGNSA. V gave up 1 base and J gave up 4 bases; unmatched junction bases: 7. This chain's CDR3 is CASSLDGGSPYNEQFF. In nucleotides, the CDR3 is TGTGCCAGCAGCTTAGACGGCGGGAGCCCATACAATGAGCAGTTCTTC. The variable domain in full, completed from reference TRBV7-2 and TRBJ2-1, reads GAGVSQSPSNKVTEKGKDVELRCDPISGHTALYWYRQSLGQGLEFLIYFQGNSAPDKSGLPSDRFSAERTGGSVSTLTIQRTQQEDSAVYLCASSLDGGSPYNEQFFGPGTRLTVL.